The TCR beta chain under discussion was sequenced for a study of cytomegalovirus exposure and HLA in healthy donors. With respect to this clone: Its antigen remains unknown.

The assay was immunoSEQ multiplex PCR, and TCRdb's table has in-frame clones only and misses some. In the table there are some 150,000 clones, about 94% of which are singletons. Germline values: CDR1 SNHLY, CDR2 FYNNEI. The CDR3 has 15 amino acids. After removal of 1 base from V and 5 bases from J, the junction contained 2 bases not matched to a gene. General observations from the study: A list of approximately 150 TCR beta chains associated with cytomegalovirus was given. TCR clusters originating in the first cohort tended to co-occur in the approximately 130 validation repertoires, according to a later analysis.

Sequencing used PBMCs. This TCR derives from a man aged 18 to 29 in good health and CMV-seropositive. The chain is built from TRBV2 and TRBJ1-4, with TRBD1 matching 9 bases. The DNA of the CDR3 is TGTGCCAGCAGTGAAGAGGGACAGGGAAATGAAAAACTGTTTTTT. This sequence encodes CASSEEGQGNEKLFF.